This TCR beta chain derives from a study of T cell changes during pregnancy in multiple sclerosis. This CDR3 contains 16 residues. The germline V and J ends were trimmed by 3 bases and 8 bases, with 22 bases remaining between them. From germline, CDR1 is LGHNA and CDR2 YSLEER. Assay: immunoSEQ multiplex PCR; the TCRdb copy retains only in-frame clones and omits some. Among over 15,000 clones listed, around four fifths were seen once. This chain joins TRBV4-3 and TRBJ1-1; D unresolved. Source: CD8+ T cells from peripheral blood mononuclear cells, taken in the second trimester of pregnancy. This clonotype was sampled from a female donor in good health, enrolled as a control in a pregnancy study. CDR3 nucleotides: TGCGCCAGCAGCCATATTTCCGGGGTCCTGGGCCCCGAAGCTTTCTTT. It specifies CASSHISGVLGPEAFF.